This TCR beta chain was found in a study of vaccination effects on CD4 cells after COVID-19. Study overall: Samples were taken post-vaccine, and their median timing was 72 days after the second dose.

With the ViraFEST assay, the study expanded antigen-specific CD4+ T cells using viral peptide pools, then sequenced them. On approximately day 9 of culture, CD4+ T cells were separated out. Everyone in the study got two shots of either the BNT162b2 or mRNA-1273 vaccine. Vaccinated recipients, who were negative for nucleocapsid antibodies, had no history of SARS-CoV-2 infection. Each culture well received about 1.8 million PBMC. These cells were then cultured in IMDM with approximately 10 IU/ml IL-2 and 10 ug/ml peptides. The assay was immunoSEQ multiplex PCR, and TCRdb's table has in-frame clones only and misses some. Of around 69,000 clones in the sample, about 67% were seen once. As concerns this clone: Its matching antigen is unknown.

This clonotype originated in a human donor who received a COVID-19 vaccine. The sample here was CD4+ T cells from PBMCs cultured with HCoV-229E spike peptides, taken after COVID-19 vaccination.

The CDR3: CASSARGGNNEQFF. CDR3 DNA sequence: TGTGCCAGCAGCGCAAGGGGAGGGAACAATGAGCAGTTCTTC. The chain carries TRBV9 and TRBJ2-1, with 7 bases that match TRBD2. The CDR3 extends over 14 amino acids. V lost 3 bases, J lost 5 bases, and 5 bases stayed unmatched. Germline V gene sequence: CDR1 SGDLS, CDR2 YYNGEE.